This T cell receptor (beta chain) was recorded in a study of lymphopenia after photon versus proton radiotherapy. Study conclusions and caveats: A bigger post-nadir fall in TCR diversity correlated inversely with survival time in deceased patients. Relative stability marked proton patients; photon patients lost diversity and naive cells.

Note on this clone: What it recognizes is unknown.

V was trimmed by 4 bases and J by 1 base, leaving 12 bases between them. The germline V gene encodes CDR1 SGHTA and CDR2 FQGNSA. The CDR3 has 15 residues. Generated by immunoSEQ multiplex PCR, the TCRdb table keeps only in-frame clones and is missing some. The sample holds about 65,000 clones, over 80% seen once. The input for sequencing was peripheral blood, taken from a patient treated with proton-based radiotherapy. This sequence joins TRBV7-2 and TRBJ2-3; D might be TRBD2 (7 bases). The TCR comes from a man at least 80 years old with esophageal cancer. The CDR3 sequence is CASSSQGGGTDTQYF. CDR3 DNA sequence: TGTGCCAGCAGCTCCCAAGGGGGGGGCACAGATACGCAGTATTTT.